The subject of this entry is one T cell receptor (beta chain). The sample holds many counts of this clonotype. Which antigen it targets is not known. Within one base of it there is no much larger clone, and no base qualities were kept. These data originate in a study of T cells in Graves' hyperthyroidism and ophthalmopathy (dated by TCRdb to between 2018 and 2021). At the level of the whole study: Peripheral blood was sampled at the time of initial diagnosis, prior to any treatment. Prospective prediction of ophthalmopathy was tested in an independent validation cohort of approximately 19 hyperthyroidism patients and 17 patients who later progressed to ophthalmopathy. The paper reports TCR Vbeta CDR3 sequencing of roughly 140 peripheral blood samples: around 45 ophthalmopathy, about 75 hyperthyroidism and 17 progressor patients. Thyroid tissue and blood T-cell repertoires from several Graves' hyperthyroidism patients were also compared in the study. The 100 discovery patients were randomly split 7:3 into training and test sets. After blood sampling, hyperthyroidism patients were treated with methimazole at a starting dose of 30 mg daily, and ophthalmopathy patients were treated with high-dose intravenous methylprednisolone. To identify distinguishing TCR V-J signatures, a discovery cohort of 95 to 100 patients was used, comprising under 45 with Graves' ophthalmopathy and 57 with stable Graves' hyperthyroidism.

Moderately to severely active disease, a Clinical Activity Score of at least 3, a NOSPECS grade of at least 4, and a duration under 3 months were present in ophthalmopathy patients. Patients with uncontrolled infections, other autoimmune diseases, pregnancy or lactation were excluded. Diagnoses were established on the basis of clinical symptoms, serum thyroxine and TRAb, thyroid ultrasound, and orbital computed tomography. PBMCs were separated from roughly 10 ml of fresh peripheral blood using Ficoll-Paque density gradient centrifugation. Total RNA was extracted using Trizol reagent, and RNA quality was assessed on an Agilent 2100 Bioanalyzer. The TCR beta CDR3 regions were amplified from the RNA transcripts. The first round of RT-PCR for the TCR CDR3 was performed with the HTBI primer set and the Qiagen OneStep RT-PCR kit. Libraries were constructed in a second round of multiplex PCR, after which size selection and purification were performed. Libraries were sequenced paired-end with 100 bp reads on an Illumina HiSeq2000. The paper's processing steps were these. SOAPnuke was used to process the raw data, removing reads that contained adapters or uncalled bases, had a mean Phred below 15, or lacked an exact match to the constant primer or identifier. High-quality paired reads were merged using COPE v1.2.5, and each unique nucleotide sequence was defined as a clonotype. MiTCR v1.1 was used to align clonotypes to the IMGT TRBV, TRBD and TRBJ reference segments. The analysis was restricted to V-J combinations with a frequency above 0.0001, which together covered roughly 99% of the repertoires. A TCS score was defined as the ratio of F50 (clonal expansion) to E x V (chaos), with BLOSUM62-based TCRdist applied between CDR3 peptides within each V-J. Welch's t-statistics and random forest reduced around 520 V-J features to under 15, which were used in a naive Bayes classifier (R e1071). Thyroid-blood repertoire similarity was quantified with the Morisita-Horn index. TCRdb trimmed the raw reads at Q25, called clones with MiXCR and kept productive beta chains. Each entry merges the rows of one CDR3 protein and shows their most common DNA and genes. What appears here as the V and J calls and clone size reflects TCRdb's work, not the paper's. The sample table lists about 610,000 distinct CDR3 sequences, roughly 14% of them with a count of one. 3.5% to 4.5% of the sample is held by the ten biggest clonotypes.

Results the study describes overall, beyond this receptor: No statistical method was used to fix the sample size in advance, and group allocation was not hidden from the investigators. Ophthalmopathy was separated from stable hyperthyroidism by a 13 V-J signature model, with roughly 88% sensitivity and roughly 81% specificity obtained in cross-validation and 80%/75% obtained in testing. Blood samples also contained most of the expanded thyroid clonotypes (frequency above 0.001), which suggests that blood repertoires may reflect thyroid immune responses. During validation, the model predicted progression to ophthalmopathy a median of about 5.9 months ahead of onset, with almost 71% sensitivity and more than 72% specificity.

V was cut back by 5 bases and J by 0 bases, leaving a gap of 13 bases between them. Based on the germline V gene, the CDR1 and CDR2 sequences are MDHEN and SYDVKM. Inclusive of the bounding cysteine and phenylalanine, the CDR3 is 15 residues long. The sequence is cut down to CDR3 DNA, 45 bases in frame from base 1. Source material: blood. The sequence links TRBV28 to TRBJ1-2; the D gene cannot be named for sure. The source of this sequence is a woman aged 40-49 years with Graves' ophthalmopathy. The nucleotide sequence is given as TGTGCCAGCAGTCCCCCGACAATCACTAACTATGGCTACACCTTC. Its protein product is CASSPPTITNYGYTF.